This TCR beta chain emerged from a study of blood T cell repertoires in COVID-19. Germline lookup yields CDR1 LGHDT and CDR2 YNNKEL (reference sequence). With 8 bases clipped from V and 2 bases from J, the junction kept 12 bases outside the gene matches. The CDR3 spans 16 residues. Original handling: Quantification of nucleated cells was approximated via reference gene primer amplification. Here immunoSEQ multiplex PCR was the method, and the copy in TCRdb shows in-frame clones only, minus some. The V and J calls and the clone size are those of that table, but D and trimming were determined from the DNA. This table holds some 58,000 clones, roughly 79% found once.

V is TRBV3-1 (or the pseudogene TRBV3-2) and J is TRBJ2-5, with TRBD2 matching 9 bases. The sample taken for sequencing was peripheral blood. This TCR came from a human donor in a cohort sampled during active COVID-19. CDR3 sequence reads: CASSELAGAEQETQYF. CDR3 DNA: TGTGCCAGCTCGGAATTAGCGGGGGCCGAACAAGAGACCCAGTACTTC.